The entry below gives a single TCR beta chain sequence along with its context. This entry is derived from a study of control samples from healthy donors and cancer patients. Trimming removed 1 base at V and 3 bases at J, with 15 bases between. The CDR3 loop spans 16 amino acids. Germline-derived CDR1 and CDR2 are LNHDA and SQIVND (reference sequence). The method was immunoSEQ multiplex PCR; TCRdb's version includes in-frame clones alone and lacks a portion of them. The table includes about 94,000 clones, 90% detected once. The V and J genes are TRBV19 and TRBJ1-2; tentative D call: TRBD1 (6 bases). This clonotype was sampled from a woman aged 18 to 35 in good health. Sequencing used blood. The CDR3 spells CASSIVWGTRDYGYTF. CDR3 in DNA: TGTGCCAGTAGTATAGTATGGGGGACACGGGACTATGGCTACACCTTC.